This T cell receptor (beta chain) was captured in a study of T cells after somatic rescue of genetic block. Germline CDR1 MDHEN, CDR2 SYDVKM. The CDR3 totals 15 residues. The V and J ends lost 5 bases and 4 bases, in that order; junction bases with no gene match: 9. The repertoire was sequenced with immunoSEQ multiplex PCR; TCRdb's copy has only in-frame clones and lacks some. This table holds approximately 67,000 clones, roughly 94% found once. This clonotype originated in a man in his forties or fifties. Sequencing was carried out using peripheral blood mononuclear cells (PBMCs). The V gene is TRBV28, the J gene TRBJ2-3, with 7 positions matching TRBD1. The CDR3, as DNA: TGTGCCAGCAGTCGTACAGGGGCCTACGCAGATACGCAGTATTTT. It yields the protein CASSRTGAYADTQYF.